The present TCR beta chain was sequenced within a study of T-cell memory formation after mild COVID-19. Background on the study: Clustering of TCRs was largely donor specific. Study-level findings and limits: Clones shrinking between day 15 and 85 showed a balanced CD4/CD8 split, and those that grew later tilted toward CD4+. Certain responding clones were present in pre-infection memory, suggesting participation of cross-reactive memory.

TCRdb processed the 5' RACE reads anew with MiXCR; each CDR3 protein has one entry. The data hold fewer than 200,000 distinct CDR3 sequences, with about a fifth observed a single time. CDR1 is MNHEY, CDR2 SVGAGI, per germline. The CDR3 spans 14 residues. The V end lost 0 bases, the J end lost 4 bases, and 10 bases lay between the germline ends. This clonotype was detected a few times. What it binds is unknown. Material: PBMCs or a T cell subset sorted from them (not recorded which). J is TRBJ2-7 and V is TRBV6-5; a weak D match, TRBD2 (5 bases). This sequence originates from a man aged 18-30 years who had mild COVID-19 (a few samples of this study predate the infection). Cell type and time point are not known. CDR3 region: CASSYSRGQYEQYF. CDR3 coding DNA: TGTGCCAGCAGTTACTCTCGAGGGCAGTACGAGCAGTACTTC.